This TCR beta chain was recovered during a study of T cell responses to AZD1222 COVID-19 vaccine. Study-wide results and caveats: Donors skewed white British and female; clonal diversity was possibly underestimated. It was only after the peak T cell response that any repertoires were sampled.

This CDR3 contains 13 residues. The germline gives CDR1 SGDLS, CDR2 YYNGEE. Between the trimmed V and J ends, which lost 1 base and 6 bases, there was a span of 10 bases. The data were produced by immunoSEQ multiplex PCR, yet TCRdb's version contains in-frame clones alone and is incomplete. The repertoire holds around 130,000 clones, with 75% to 95% as singletons. Remarks on this clone: The antigen remains unidentified.

The source of this sequence is an adult who received the MenACWY meningococcal vaccine as a control. The rearrangement joins TRBV9 to TRBJ1-1, with unresolved D. This material consisted of peripheral blood, taken 28 days after the second dose of the MenACWY control vaccine. The CDR3, as DNA: TGTGCCAGCAGCGTAAGTGGGGTCGCTGAAGCTTTCTTT. It yields the protein CASSVSGVAEAFF. Looking up the rest from reference TRBV9 and TRBJ1-1 gives the full variable domain: DSGVTQTPKHLITATGQRVTLRCSPRSGDLSVYWYQQSLDQGLQFLIQYYNGEERAKGNILERFSAQQFPDLHSELNLSSLELGDSALYFCASSVSGVAEAFFGQGTRLTVV.